This T cell receptor (beta chain) was documented in a study of OX40 agonist ivuxolimab in advanced cancers. Study-level background: Three patients responded partially, comprising one with hepatocellular carcinoma and two with cutaneous melanoma.

Turning to this clone: The antigen remains undetermined.

Between the trimmed V and J ends, which lost 5 bases and 0 bases, there was a span of 14 bases. The CDR3 spans 16 residues. Germline V CDR1 and CDR2: KGHSH, LQKENI. General observations from the study: Some of the nonresponding patients also showed low levels of normalized T-cell clonal expansion. Near-lowest levels of clonal expansion characterized partial responders at 0.1-3.0 mg/kg.

The data were produced by immunoSEQ multiplex PCR, yet TCRdb's version contains in-frame clones alone and is incomplete. The sample lists almost 50,000 clones, roughly 79% occurring once. The material sequenced was CD4+ or CD8+ T cells sorted from blood, taken in a trial of the OX40 agonist ivuxolimab. This receptor was obtained from an adult with an advanced solid tumor such as melanoma, head and neck, liver or kidney cancer. This rearrangement joins TRBV18 to TRBJ1-5; D gene unclear. The CDR3: CASSLAPSYSNQPQHF. The CDR3 bases are TGTGCCAGCTCATTGGCACCCTCCTATAGCAATCAGCCCCAGCATTTT.